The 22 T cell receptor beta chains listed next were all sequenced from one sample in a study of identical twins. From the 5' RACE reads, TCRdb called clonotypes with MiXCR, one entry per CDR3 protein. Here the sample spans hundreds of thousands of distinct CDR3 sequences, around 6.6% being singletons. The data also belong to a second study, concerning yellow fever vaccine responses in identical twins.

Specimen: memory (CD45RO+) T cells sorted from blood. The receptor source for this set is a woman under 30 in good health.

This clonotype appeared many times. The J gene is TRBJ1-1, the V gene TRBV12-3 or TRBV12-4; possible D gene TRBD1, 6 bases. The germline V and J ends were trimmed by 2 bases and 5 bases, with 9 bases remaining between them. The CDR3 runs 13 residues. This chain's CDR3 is CASSLQGKTEAFF. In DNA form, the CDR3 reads TGTGCCAGCAGTTTACAGGGGAAGACTGAAGCTTTCTTT.

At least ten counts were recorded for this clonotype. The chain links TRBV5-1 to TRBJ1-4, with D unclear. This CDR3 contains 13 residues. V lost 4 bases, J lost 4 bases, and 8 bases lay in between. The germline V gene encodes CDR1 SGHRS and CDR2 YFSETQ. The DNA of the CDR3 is TGCGCCAGCAGCCCTCAGAATAATGAAAAACTGTTTTTT. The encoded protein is CASSPQNNEKLFF. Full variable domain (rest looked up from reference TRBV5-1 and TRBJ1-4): KAGVTQTPRYLIKTRGQQVTLSCSPISGHRSVSWYQQTPGQGLQFLFEYFSETQRNKGNFPGRFSGRQFSNSRSEMNVSTLELGDSALYLCASSPQNNEKLFFGSGTQLSVL.

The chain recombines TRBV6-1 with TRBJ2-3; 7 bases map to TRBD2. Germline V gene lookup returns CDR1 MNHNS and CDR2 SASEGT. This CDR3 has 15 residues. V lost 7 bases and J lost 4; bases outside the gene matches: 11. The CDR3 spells CASTMGGSSSDTQYF. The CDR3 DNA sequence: TGTGCCAGCACTATGGGCGGGAGTTCGTCAGATACGCAGTATTTT.

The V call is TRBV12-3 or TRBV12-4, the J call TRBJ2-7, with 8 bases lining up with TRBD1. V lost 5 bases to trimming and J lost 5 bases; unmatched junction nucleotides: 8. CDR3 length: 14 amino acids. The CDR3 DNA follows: TGTGCCAGCAGTCAAGGACAGGGACTGAACGAGCAGTACTTC. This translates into CASSQGQGLNEQYF.

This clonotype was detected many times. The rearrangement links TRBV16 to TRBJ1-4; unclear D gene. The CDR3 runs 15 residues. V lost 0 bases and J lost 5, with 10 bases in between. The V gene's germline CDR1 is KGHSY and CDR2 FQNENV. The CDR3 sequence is CASSQSRSINEKLFF. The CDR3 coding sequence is TGTGCCAGCAGCCAATCTAGGAGCATAAATGAAAAACTGTTTTTT.

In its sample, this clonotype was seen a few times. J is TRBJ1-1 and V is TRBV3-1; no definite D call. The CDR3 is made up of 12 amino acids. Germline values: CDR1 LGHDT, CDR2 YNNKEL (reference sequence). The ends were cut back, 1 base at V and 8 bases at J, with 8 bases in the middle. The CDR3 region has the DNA TGTGCCAGCAGCCAAGGTTTCGGGGAAGCTTTCTTT. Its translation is CASSQGFGEAFF.

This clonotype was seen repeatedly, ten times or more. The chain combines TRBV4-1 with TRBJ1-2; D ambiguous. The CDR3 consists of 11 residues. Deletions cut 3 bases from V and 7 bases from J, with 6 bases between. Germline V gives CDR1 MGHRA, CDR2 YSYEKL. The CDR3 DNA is TGCGCCAGCAGCCAGGGAGGTGGCTACACCTTC. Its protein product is CASSQGGGYTF.

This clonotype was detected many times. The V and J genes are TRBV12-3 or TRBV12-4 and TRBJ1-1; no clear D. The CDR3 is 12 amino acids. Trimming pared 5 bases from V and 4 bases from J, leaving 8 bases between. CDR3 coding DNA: TGTGCCAGCAGTCTACAAGGCACTGAAGCTTTCTTT. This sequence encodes CASSLQGTEAFF.

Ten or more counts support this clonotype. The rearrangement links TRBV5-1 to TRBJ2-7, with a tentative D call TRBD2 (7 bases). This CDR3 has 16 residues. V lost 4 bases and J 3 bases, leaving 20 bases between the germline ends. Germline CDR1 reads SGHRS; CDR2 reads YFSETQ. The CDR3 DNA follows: TGCGCCAGCAGCGGGACCCTACCCGGGGGGCACTACGAGCAGTACTTC. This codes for CASSGTLPGGHYEQYF. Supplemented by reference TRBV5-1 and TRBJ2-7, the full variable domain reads KAGVTQTPRYLIKTRGQQVTLSCSPISGHRSVSWYQQTPGQGLQFLFEYFSETQRNKGNFPGRFSGRQFSNSRSEMNVSTLELGDSALYLCASSGTLPGGHYEQYFGPGTRLTVT.

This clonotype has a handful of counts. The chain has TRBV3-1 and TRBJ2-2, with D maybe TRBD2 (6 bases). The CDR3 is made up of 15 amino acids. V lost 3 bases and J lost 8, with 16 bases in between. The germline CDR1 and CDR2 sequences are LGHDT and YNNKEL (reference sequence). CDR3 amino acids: CASSQVFGSVGELFF. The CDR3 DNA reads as TGTGCCAGCAGCCAGGTTTTCGGGAGCGTAGGGGAGCTGTTTTTT.

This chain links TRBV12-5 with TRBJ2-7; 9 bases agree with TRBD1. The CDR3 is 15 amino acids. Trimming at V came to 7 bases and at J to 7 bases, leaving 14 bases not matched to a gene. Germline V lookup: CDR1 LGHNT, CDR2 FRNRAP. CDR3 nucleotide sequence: TGTGCTAGTGAACGATCCGGGACAGGGTTTGGGGAGCAGTACTTC. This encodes CASERSGTGFGEQYF.

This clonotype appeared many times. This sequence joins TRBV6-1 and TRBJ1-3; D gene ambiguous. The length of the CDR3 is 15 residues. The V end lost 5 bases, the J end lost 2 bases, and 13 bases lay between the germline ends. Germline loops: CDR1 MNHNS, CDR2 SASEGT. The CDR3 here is CASSTEPGTGNTIYF. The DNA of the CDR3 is TGTGCCAGCAGTACGGAGCCGGGCACTGGAAACACCATATATTTT.

Here the CDR3 reads CASSPHLQANTEAFF. The CDR3 DNA reads as TGTGCCAGCAGCCCCCACCTACAGGCGAACACTGAAGCTTTCTTT. V gene TRBV7-9 combines with J gene TRBJ1-1; D perhaps matches TRBD1 (5 bases). This CDR3 is 15 amino acids long. The V end lost 5 bases, the J end lost 1 base, and 14 bases lay between the germline ends. CDR1 SEHNR and CDR2 FQNEAQ come from the germline V gene (reference sequence).

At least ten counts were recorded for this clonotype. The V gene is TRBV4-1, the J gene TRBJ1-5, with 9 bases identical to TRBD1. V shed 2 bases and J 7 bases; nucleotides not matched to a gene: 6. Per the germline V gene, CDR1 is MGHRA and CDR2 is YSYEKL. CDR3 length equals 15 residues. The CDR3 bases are TGCGCCAGCAGCCAACCTGACAGGGGGGGCCAGCCCCAGCATTTT. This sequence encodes CASSQPDRGGQPQHF.

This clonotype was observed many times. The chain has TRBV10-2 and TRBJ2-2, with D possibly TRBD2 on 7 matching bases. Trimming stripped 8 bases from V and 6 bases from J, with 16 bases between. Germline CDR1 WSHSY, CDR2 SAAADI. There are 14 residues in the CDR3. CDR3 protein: CASRPEGGAGELFF. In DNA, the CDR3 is TGCGCCAGCCGACCCGAAGGGGGGGCCGGGGAGCTGTTTTTT.

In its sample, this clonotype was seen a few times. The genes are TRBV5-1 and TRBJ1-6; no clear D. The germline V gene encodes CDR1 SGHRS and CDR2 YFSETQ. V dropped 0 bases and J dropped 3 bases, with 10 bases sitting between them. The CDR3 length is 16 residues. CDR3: CASSLGQANYNSPLHF. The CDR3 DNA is TGCGCCAGCAGCTTGGGGCAGGCGAACTATAATTCACCCCTCCACTTT.

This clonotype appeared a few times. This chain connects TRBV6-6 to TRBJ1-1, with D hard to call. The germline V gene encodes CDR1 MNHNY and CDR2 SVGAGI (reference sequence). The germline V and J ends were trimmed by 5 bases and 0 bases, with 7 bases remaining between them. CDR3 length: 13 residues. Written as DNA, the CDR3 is TGTGCCAGCAGTAAGGGAATGAACACTGAAGCTTTCTTT. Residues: CASSKGMNTEAFF.

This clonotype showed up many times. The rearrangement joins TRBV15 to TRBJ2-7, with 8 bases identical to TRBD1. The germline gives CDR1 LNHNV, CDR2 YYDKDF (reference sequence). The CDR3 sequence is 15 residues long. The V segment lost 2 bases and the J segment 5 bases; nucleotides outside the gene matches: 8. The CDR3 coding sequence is TGTGCCACCAGCAGAAAACAGGGGGAGTTCAACGAGCAGTACTTC. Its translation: CATSRKQGEFNEQYF.

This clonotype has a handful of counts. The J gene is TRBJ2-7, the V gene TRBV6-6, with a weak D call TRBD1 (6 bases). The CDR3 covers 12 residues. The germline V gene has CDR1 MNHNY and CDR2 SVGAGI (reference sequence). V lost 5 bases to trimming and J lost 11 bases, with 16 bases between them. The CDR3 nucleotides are TGTGCCAGCAGTGGACAGTCCCTCATCGAGTACTTC. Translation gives CASSGQSLIEYF.

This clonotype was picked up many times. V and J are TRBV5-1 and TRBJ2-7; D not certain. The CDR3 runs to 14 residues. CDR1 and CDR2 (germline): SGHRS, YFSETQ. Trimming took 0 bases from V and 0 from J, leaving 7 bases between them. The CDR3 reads CASSLDISSYEQYF. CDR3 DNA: TGCGCCAGCAGCTTGGACATCTCCTCCTACGAGCAGTACTTC.

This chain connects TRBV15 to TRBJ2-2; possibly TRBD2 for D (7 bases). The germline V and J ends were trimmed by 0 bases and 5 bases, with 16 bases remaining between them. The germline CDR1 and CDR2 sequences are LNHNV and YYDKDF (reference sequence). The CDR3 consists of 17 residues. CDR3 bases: TGTGCCACCAGCAGAGATTGGGGGGCTAGCGGAACCGGGGAGCTGTTTTTT. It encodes CATSRDWGASGTGELFF.

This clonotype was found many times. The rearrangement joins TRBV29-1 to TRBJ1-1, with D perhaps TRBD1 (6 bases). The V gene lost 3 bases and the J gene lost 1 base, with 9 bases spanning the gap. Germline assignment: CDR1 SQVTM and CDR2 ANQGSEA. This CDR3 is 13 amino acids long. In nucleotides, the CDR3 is TGCAGCGTTGAGTTGGACAGGAACACTGAAGCTTTCTTT. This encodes CSVELDRNTEAFF.